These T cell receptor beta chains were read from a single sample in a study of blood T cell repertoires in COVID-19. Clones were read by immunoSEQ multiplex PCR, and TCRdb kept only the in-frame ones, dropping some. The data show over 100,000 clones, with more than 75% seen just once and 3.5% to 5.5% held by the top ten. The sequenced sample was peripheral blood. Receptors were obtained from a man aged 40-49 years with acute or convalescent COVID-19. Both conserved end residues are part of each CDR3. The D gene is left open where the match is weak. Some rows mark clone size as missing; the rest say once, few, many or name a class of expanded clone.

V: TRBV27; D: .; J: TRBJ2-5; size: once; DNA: TGTGCCAGCAGTTTACCGGTCGGTCAAGAGACCCAGTACTTC; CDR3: CASSLPVGQETQYF
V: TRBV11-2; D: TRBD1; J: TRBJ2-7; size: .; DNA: TGTGCCAGCAGCCCCGGATGGGACAGTATATACGAGCAGTACTTC; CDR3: CASSPGWDSIYEQYF
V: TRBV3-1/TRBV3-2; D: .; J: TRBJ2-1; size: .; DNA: TGTGCCAGCGGTCTGGGGGGTGAGCAGTTCTTC; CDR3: CASGLGGEQFF
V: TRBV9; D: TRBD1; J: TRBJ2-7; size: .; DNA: TGTGCCAGCAGCGTAGAGGGACAGGGCTACGAGCAGTACTTC; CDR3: CASSVEGQGYEQYF
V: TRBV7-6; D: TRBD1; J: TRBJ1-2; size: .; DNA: TGTGCCAGCAGTCCAGGGGGACAGGGGAGATGGGCCTATGGCTACACCTTC; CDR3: CASSPGGQGRWAYGYTF
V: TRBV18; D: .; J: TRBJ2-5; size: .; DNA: TGTGCCAGCTCACCCCCTGCGAGGGAATTCGAGACCCAGTACTTC; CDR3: CASSPPAREFETQYF
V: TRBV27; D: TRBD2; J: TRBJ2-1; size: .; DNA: TGTGCCAGCAGGGTCCATGTTACTAGCGGGAGCCACAATGAGCAGTTCTTC; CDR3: CASRVHVTSGSHNEQFF
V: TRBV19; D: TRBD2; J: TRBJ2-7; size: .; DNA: TGTGCCAGTAGGAGTAGCGGGAGGGCGTACGAGCAGTACTTC; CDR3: CASRSSGRAYEQYF
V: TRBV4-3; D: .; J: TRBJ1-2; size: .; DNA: TGCGCCAGCAGCCAAGAAGCCGCCGGGGTATATGGCTACACCTTC; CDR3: CASSQEAAGVYGYTF
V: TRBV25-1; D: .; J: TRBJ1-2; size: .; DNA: TGTGCCAGCACCGGAGGGGTTTTTGGCTACACCTTC; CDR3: CASTGGVFGYTF
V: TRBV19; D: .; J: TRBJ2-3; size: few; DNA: TGTGCCAGTAGTATGGGAGGTGGCAGCTATAGCACAGATACGCAGTATTTT; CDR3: CASSMGGGSYSTDTQYF
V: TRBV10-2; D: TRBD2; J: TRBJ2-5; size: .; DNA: TGCGCCAGCAGTGAGGTTAGCGGGGCGGAGACCCAGTACTTC; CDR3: CASSEVSGAETQYF
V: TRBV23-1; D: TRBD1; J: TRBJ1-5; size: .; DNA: TGCGCCAGCTCTAAAGGAGGGGGCGGCCAGCCCCAGCATTTT; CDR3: CASSKGGGGQPQHF
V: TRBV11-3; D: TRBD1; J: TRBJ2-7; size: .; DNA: TGTGCCAGCAGCCGAGGACAGGGTGGGTCCGAGCAGTACTTC; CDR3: CASSRGQGGSEQYF
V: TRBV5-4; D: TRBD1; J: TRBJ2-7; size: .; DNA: TGTGCCAGCAGCCAGAAGACAGGGAACGTCTACGAGCAGTACTTC; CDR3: CASSQKTGNVYEQYF
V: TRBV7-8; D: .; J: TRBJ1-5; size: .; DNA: TGTGCCAGCAGCTTAGCGGAGGATAGCAATCAGCCCCAGCATTTT; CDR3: CASSLAEDSNQPQHF
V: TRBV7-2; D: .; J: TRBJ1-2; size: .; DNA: TGTGCCAGCAGCTTAACCCCAGAAGATGGCTACACCTTC; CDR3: CASSLTPEDGYTF
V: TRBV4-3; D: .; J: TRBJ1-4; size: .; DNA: TGCGCCAGCAGCCAAGATGTGGGCGCCCGGGGTGAAAAACTGTTTTTT; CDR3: CASSQDVGARGEKLFF
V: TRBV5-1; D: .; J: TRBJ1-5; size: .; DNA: TGCGCCAGCAGCCCGGGGGTCCTTAGCAATCAGCCCCAGCATTTT; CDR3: CASSPGVLSNQPQHF
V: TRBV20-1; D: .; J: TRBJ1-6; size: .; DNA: TGCAGTGCTAGTTTGGGGGCATCCTATAATTCACCCCTCCACTTT; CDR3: CSASLGASYNSPLHF
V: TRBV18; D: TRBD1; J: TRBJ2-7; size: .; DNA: TGTGCCAGCTCATCCTCCGGGACAGGGGGGATGTACGAGCAGTACTTC; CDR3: CASSSSGTGGMYEQYF
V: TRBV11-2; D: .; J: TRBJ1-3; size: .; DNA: TGTGCCAGCAGCTTCCAGCATGATACAGGGCTAGCTGGAAACACCATATATTTT; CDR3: CASSFQHDTGLAGNTIYF
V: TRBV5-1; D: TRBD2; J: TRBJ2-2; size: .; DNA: TGCGCCAGCAGCAGAGTCGGGACTAGCGGGAGTCCCGGGGAGCTGTTTTTT; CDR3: CASSRVGTSGSPGELFF
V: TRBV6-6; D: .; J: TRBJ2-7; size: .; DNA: TGTGCCAGCAGGGGGGGCTACGAGCAGTACTTC; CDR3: CASRGGYEQYF
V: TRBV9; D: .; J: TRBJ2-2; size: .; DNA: TGTGCCAGCAGCGTAGTAACCGGGGAGCTGTTTTTT; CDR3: CASSVVTGELFF
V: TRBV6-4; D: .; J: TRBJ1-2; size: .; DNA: TGTGCCAGCAGTGAAAGCAACTATGGCTACACCTTC; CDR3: CASSESNYGYTF
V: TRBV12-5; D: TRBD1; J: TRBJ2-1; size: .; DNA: TGTGCTAGTGGTTTGGGAAGCTCCGGGACAGGTTCTCGGTTGAAGCAGTTCTTC; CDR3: CASGLGSSGTGSRLKQFF
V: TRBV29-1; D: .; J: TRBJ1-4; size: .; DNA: TGCAGCGTTGGCGGGGGCGCAACTAATGAAAAACTGTTTTTT; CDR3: CSVGGGATNEKLFF
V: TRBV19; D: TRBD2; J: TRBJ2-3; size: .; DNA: TGTGCCAGTAGTCCCATGACTAGCGTCGTCACAGATACGCAGTATTTT; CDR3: CASSPMTSVVTDTQYF
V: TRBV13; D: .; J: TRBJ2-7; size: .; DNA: TGTGCCAGCAGCTTCCGGACACGGCCCTACGAGCAGTACTTC; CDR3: CASSFRTRPYEQYF
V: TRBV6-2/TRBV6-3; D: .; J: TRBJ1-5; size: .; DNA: TGTGCCAGCAGTTACTCGAATACGCCAGGGCCCCAGCATTTT; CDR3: CASSYSNTPGPQHF
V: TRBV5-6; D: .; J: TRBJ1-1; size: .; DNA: TGTGCCAGCAGTTCCCGGGCAGGGATTATCACTGAAGCTTTCTTT; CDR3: CASSSRAGIITEAFF
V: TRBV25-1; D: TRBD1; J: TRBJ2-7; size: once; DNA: TGTGCCAGCAGAAGGACCGGGACAGGGGTCTACGAGCAGTACTTC; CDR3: CASRRTGTGVYEQYF
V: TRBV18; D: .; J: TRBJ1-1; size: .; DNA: TGTGCCAGCTCACCATATAAGGGGTCGAACACTGAAGCTTTCTTT; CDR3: CASSPYKGSNTEAFF
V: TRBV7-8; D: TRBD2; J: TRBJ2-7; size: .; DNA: TGTGCCAGCAAAGTGGGTGGACTAGCGGGAGGTGTATACGAGCAGTACTTC; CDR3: CASKVGGLAGGVYEQYF
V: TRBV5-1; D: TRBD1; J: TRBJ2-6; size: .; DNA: TGCGCCAGCAGCTTGGACATGGCAGGGGGTCACGTCCTGACTTTC; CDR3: CASSLDMAGGHVLTF
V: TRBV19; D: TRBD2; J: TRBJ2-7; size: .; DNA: TGTGCCAGCCCTCCTGGGGCGGGAGGGCGATACGAGCAGTACTTC; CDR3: CASPPGAGGRYEQYF
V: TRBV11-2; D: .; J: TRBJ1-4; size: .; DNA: TGTGCCAGCAGCCAGGGGGAAAAACTGTTTTTT; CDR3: CASSQGEKLFF
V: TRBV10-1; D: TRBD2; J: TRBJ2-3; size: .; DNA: TGCGCCAGCAGTGGGACTAGCGGGAGTTTAAATACGCAGTATTTT; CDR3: CASSGTSGSLNTQYF
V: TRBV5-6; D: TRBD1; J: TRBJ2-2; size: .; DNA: TGTGCCAGCAGTTGGAGGACAGGGGTTGGGGAGCTGTTTTTT; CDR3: CASSWRTGVGELFF